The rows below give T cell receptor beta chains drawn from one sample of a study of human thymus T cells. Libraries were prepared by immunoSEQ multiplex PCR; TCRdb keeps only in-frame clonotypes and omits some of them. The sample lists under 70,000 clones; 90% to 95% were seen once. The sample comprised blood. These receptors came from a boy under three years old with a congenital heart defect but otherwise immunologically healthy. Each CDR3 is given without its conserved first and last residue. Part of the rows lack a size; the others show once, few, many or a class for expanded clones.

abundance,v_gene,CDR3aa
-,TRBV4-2,ASSQGLAGGLNRETQY
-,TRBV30,AWSVGASNQPQH
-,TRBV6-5,ASSQSFTSLETQY
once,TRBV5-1,ASSLAVQHQETQY
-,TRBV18,ASSPLWLGDTQY
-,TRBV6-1,ASSESSYEQY
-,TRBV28,ASSLHLAGVKTGELF
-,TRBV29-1,SVEVTGDGGYEQY
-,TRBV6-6,ASSYHSEGEAF
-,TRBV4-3,ASSQDTNYGYT
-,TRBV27,ASSLLAGGNEQF
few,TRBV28,ASYDSHEAF
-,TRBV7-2,ASSPTILEQY
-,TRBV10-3,AIRTGRDTQY
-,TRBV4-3,ASSQTRGVETQY
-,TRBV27,ASSFWGSSYEQY
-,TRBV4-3,ASSQVWAHNEQF
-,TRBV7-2,ASSLLPGGETQY
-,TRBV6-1,ASSPRDRGTEQY
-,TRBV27,ASSSKQGYNYGYT
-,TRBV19,ASSAGTSGVNEQF
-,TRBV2,ASRRQGPGTGELF
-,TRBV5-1,ASSPRTGAPQETQY
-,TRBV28,ASSLTGNYGYT
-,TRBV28,ASNGVARQPQH
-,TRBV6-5,ASRQTGPNEQY
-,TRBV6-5,ASSYGTSGGYNEQF
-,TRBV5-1,ASSPGGTYEQY
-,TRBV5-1,ASSLGGLINEQF
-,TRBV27,ASSLTGHQPQH
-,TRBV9,ASSVGTGMGYGYT
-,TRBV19,ASRTGGNTEAF
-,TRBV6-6,ASSFDSGGAYNEQF
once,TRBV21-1,ASSGSGRAVGSLSGANVLT
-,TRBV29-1,SVESSGRLTGELF
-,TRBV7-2,ASGKRGGLTDTQY
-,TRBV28,ASSLRTTFYTQY
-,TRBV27,ASSTLRVNYGYT
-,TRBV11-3,ASSWSSATDTQY
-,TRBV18,ASSPQSNSYEQY
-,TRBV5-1,ASSLVAGSSYEQY
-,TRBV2,ASSDNLRAGANVLT
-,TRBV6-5,ASRQRSGGTDTQY
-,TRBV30,AWTDGPSGNTIY
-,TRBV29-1,SVEYITSGSAYNEQF
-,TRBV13,ASSLGRDRVSKAF
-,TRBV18,ASSRRQGAQDTQY
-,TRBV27,ASSLWAANTDTQY
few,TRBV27,ASSWDSSYEQY
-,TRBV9,ASSVGSGMNTEAF
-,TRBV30,AWSVQGAYGYT